A selection of T cell receptor beta chains follows, all from one sample in a study of graft-versus-host responses after intestinal transplantation. The protocol was immunoSEQ multiplex PCR, while the TCRdb copy is restricted to in-frame clones and leaves out a portion. The sample records fewer than 45,000 clones, about 91% being singletons. Sequencing used PBMCs, obtained 524 days after transplant. All receptors derive from a human patient who received an intestinal transplant, so some T cells may come from the graft donor. Each CDR3 is given with its conserved first and last residue. Fields, in order: V gene, clone size, D gene, J gene, CDR3 DNA, CDR3 protein. D genes are given only for firm matches. Part of the rows lack a size; the others show once, few, many or a class for expanded clones.

v_gene: TRBV7-2
abundance: -
d_gene: -
j_gene: TRBJ2-3
CDR3nt: TGTGCCAGCAGCCGCTCCGCGGGCGATACGCAGTATTTT
CDR3aa: CASSRSAGDTQYF

v_gene: TRBV28
abundance: -
d_gene: TRBD1
j_gene: TRBJ1-1
CDR3nt: TGTGCCAGCACTATCTGGGGGGGACAGGGTTTAGTACGGACTGAAGCTTTCTTT
CDR3aa: CASTIWGGQGLVRTEAFF

v_gene: TRBV11-3
abundance: -
d_gene: TRBD2
j_gene: TRBJ2-1
CDR3nt: TGTGCCAGCAGCTTCGGCGGGACTAGCGATGAGCAGTTCTTC
CDR3aa: CASSFGGTSDEQFF

v_gene: TRBV7-9
abundance: -
d_gene: -
j_gene: TRBJ2-5
CDR3nt: TGTGCCAGCAACCCACCCGGGACGCACCAAGAGACCCAGTACTTC
CDR3aa: CASNPPGTHQETQYF

v_gene: TRBV19
abundance: -
d_gene: TRBD1
j_gene: TRBJ2-5
CDR3nt: TGTGCCAGTAGTACAAGACAGGGGGCCCCTCAAGAGACCCAGTACTTC
CDR3aa: CASSTRQGAPQETQYF

v_gene: TRBV6-6
abundance: -
d_gene: -
j_gene: TRBJ2-1
CDR3nt: TGTGCCAGCAGACAAGAGGGGATGGCCTACAATGAGCAGTTCTTC
CDR3aa: CASRQEGMAYNEQFF

v_gene: TRBV5-4
abundance: -
d_gene: -
j_gene: TRBJ1-2
CDR3nt: TGTGACAGCACCTCTTTGGCCGGGTGGCACTATGGCTACACCTTC
CDR3aa: CDSTSLAGWHYGYTF

v_gene: TRBV29-1
abundance: -
d_gene: -
j_gene: TRBJ2-1
CDR3nt: TGCAGCGTTGATAGCCGCGGAGATGAGCAGTTCTTC
CDR3aa: CSVDSRGDEQFF

v_gene: TRBV9
abundance: -
d_gene: -
j_gene: TRBJ2-3
CDR3nt: TGTGCCAGCAGCGTAGCGGATAACACAGATACGCAGTATTTT
CDR3aa: CASSVADNTDTQYF

v_gene: TRBV7-9
abundance: few
d_gene: TRBD2
j_gene: TRBJ2-5
CDR3nt: TGTGCCAGCAGCTTAGTTCTGGGGGAGGGCCGTGAGACCCAGTACTTC
CDR3aa: CASSLVLGEGRETQYF

v_gene: TRBV5-4
abundance: -
d_gene: -
j_gene: TRBJ1-3
CDR3nt: TGTGCCACCCTAAGAAACACCATATATTTT
CDR3aa: CATLRNTIYF

v_gene: TRBV27
abundance: -
d_gene: TRBD2
j_gene: TRBJ2-7
CDR3nt: TGTGCCAGCAGTTCTGGACTAGCGGGAGCTGGGGAGCAGTACTTC
CDR3aa: CASSSGLAGAGEQYF

v_gene: TRBV5-1
abundance: -
d_gene: TRBD2
j_gene: TRBJ2-7
CDR3nt: TGCGCCAGCAGCCCATGGGGAGGGAGCGACTACGAGCAGTACTTC
CDR3aa: CASSPWGGSDYEQYF

v_gene: TRBV7-6
abundance: -
d_gene: TRBD2
j_gene: TRBJ2-4
CDR3nt: TGTGCCAGCAGCCCGGGACTAGCGACAACTATAGCCAAAAACATTCAGTACTTC
CDR3aa: CASSPGLATTIAKNIQYF

v_gene: TRBV19
abundance: once
d_gene: -
j_gene: TRBJ1-2
CDR3nt: TGTGCCAGTAGTCTCACAGGGAAGGCCTACTATGGCTACACCTTC
CDR3aa: CASSLTGKAYYGYTF

v_gene: TRBV7-2
abundance: -
d_gene: -
j_gene: TRBJ2-7
CDR3nt: TGTGCCAGCAGCTTACCGGGCGGGCTTTCTCCCTACGAGCAGTACTTC
CDR3aa: CASSLPGGLSPYEQYF